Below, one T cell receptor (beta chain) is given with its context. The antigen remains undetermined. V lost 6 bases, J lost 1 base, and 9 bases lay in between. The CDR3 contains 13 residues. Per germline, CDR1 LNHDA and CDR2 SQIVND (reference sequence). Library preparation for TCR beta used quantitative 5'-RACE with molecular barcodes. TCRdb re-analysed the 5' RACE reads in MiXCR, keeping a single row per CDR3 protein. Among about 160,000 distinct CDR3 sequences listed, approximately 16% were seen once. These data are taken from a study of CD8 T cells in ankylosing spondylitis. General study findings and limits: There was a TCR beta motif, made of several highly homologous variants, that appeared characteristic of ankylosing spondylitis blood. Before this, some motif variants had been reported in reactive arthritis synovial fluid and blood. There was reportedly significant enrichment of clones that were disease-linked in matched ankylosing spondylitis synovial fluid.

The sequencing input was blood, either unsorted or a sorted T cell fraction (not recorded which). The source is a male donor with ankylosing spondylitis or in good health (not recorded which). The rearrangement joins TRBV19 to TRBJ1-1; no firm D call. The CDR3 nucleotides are TGTGCCAGTAGCCAGAGCGAGAACACTGAAGCTTTCTTT. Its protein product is CASSQSENTEAFF.